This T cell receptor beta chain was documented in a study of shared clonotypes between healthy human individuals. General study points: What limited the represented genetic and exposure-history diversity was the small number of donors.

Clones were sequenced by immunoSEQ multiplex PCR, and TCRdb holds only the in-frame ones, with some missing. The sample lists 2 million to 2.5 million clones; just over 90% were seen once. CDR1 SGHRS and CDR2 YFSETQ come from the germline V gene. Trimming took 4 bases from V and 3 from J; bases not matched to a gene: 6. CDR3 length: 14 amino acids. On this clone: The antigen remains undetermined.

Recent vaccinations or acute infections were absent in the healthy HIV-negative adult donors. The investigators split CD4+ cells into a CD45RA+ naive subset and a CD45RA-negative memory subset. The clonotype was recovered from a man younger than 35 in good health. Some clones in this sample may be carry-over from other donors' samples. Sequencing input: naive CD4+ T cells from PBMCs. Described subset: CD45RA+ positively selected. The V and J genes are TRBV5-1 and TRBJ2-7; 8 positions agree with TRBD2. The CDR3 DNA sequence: TGCGCCAGCAGCGGTATGGCGGGGGGCTACGAGCAGTACTTC. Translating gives CASSGMAGGYEQYF.